The 11 T cell receptor beta chains listed next were all sequenced from one sample in a study of HIV-infected patients and healthy controls. No cell fractionation was done, so the repertoire covers all unsorted peripheral blood T cells. Alpha and beta constant-region primers primed reverse transcription of 400 to 500 ng RNA. Each of the alpha and beta chains got its own library through chain-specific third strand synthesis with indices. In TCRdb, the 5' RACE reads were re-called with MiXCR into one record per CDR3 protein. The sample yields about 6,400 distinct CDR3 sequences, around 9.9% seen once. The sample in question was blood, obtained before antiretroviral therapy. These receptors came from an adult with HIV infection.

This clonotype occurred many times. This chain connects TRBV7-9 to TRBJ1-1; D gene unclear. The CDR3 is made up of 11 amino acids. Trimming shortened V by 11 bases and J by 0 bases, and 7 bases separated the two germline ends. Germline loops: CDR1 SEHNR, CDR2 FQNEAQ (reference sequence). CDR3 in amino acids: CAESVNTEAFF. The CDR3, as DNA: TGTGCCGAGAGTGTGAACACTGAAGCTTTCTTT.

This clonotype is medium-sized by share. CDR3 bases: TGCGCCAGCAGCCAAGAAGTGGCTGGGGGTAACTATGGCTACACCTTC. Amino acid sequence: CASSQEVAGGNYGYTF. The chain is built from TRBV4-1 and TRBJ1-2, with a possible D match to TRBD1 (5 bases). V shed 0 bases and J shed 1 base, with 12 bases lying between them. Germline V gene lookup returns CDR1 MGHRA and CDR2 YSYEKL. The CDR3 runs 16 residues.

This chain links TRBV7-2 with TRBJ2-1, with D unresolved. Germline V gene sequence: CDR1 SGHTA, CDR2 FQGNSA. Trimming shortened V by 4 bases and J by 1 base, and 11 bases separated the two germline ends. The length of the CDR3 is 15 residues. DNA of the CDR3: TGTGCCAGCAGCTCCGAAACCGGGTCCTACAATGAGCAGTTCTTC. Protein product: CASSSETGSYNEQFF.

Many counts were recorded for this clonotype. This chain uses TRBV7-7 with TRBJ2-1; 9 bases map to TRBD2. The CDR3 spans 16 residues. V shed 2 bases and J 3 bases; nucleotides not matched to a gene: 5. CDR1 is SSHAT and CDR2 is FNYEAQ in the germline V gene (reference sequence). The CDR3 region has the DNA TGTGCCAGCAGCTTATCTGGGACTAGCATCTACAATGAGCAGTTCTTC. Protein sequence: CASSLSGTSIYNEQFF. Complete variable domain (other parts from reference TRBV7-7 and TRBJ2-1): GAGVSQSPRYKVTKRGQDVTLRCDPISSHATLYWYQQALGQGPEFLTYFNYEAQPDKSGLPSDRFSAERPEGSISTLTIQRTEQRDSAMYRCASSLSGTSIYNEQFFGPGTRLTVL.

This clonotype is hyperexpanded in the sample. This chain joins TRBV29-1 and TRBJ1-1; D remains ambiguous. V gave up 6 bases and J gave up 1 base, with 6 bases separating them. This CDR3 has 11 amino acids. Germline CDR1 reads SQVTM; CDR2 reads ANQGSEA. The CDR3 reads CSVRKNTEAFF. The CDR3 DNA reads TGCAGCGTACGGAAGAACACTGAAGCTTTCTTT. Supplemented by reference TRBV29-1 and TRBJ1-1, the full variable domain reads SAVISQKPSRDICQRGTSLTIQCQVDSQVTMMFWYRQQPGQSLTLIATANQGSEATYESGFVIDKFPISRPNLTFSTLTVSNMSPEDSSIYLCSVRKNTEAFFGQGTRLTVV.

This clonotype is categorized as medium-sized. The chain is built from TRBV7-2 and TRBJ2-1; D remains ambiguous. This CDR3 comprises 14 residues. The germline V and J ends were trimmed by 4 bases and 8 bases, with 15 bases remaining between them. Germline V gives CDR1 SGHTA, CDR2 FQGNSA. Written as DNA, the CDR3 is TGTGCCAGCAGCTCCCCTGGCTGGGGTTATGAGCAGTTCTTC. It codes for CASSSPGWGYEQFF. Together with reference TRBV7-2 and TRBJ2-1, the CDR3 gives the full variable domain: GAGVSQSPSNKVTEKGKDVELRCDPISGHTALYWYRQSLGQGLEFLIYFQGNSAPDKSGLPSDRFSAERTGGSVSTLTIQRTQQEDSAVYLCASSSPGWGYEQFFGPGTRLTVL.

In its sample, this clonotype was seen many times. J is TRBJ2-2 and V is TRBV6-5, with TRBD1 matching over 11 bases. Trimming took 3 bases from V and 7 from J; bases not matched to a gene: 10. The CDR3 is made up of 17 amino acids. Per the germline V gene, CDR1 is MNHEY and CDR2 is SVGAGI. The CDR3 reads CASSYYRTGGASGELFF. In DNA, the CDR3 is TGTGCCAGCAGTTATTACCGGACAGGGGGCGCAAGCGGGGAGCTGTTTTTT.

Ten or more counts support this clonotype. The chain combines TRBV27 with TRBJ2-7; 16 bases agree with TRBD2. The CDR3 is made up of 14 amino acids. Germline loops: CDR1 MNHEY, CDR2 SMNVEV (reference sequence). Trimming took 4 bases from V and 9 from J; bases not matched to a gene: 3. The CDR3 sequence is CASSSGTSGRGQYF. The CDR3 nucleotides read TGTGCCAGCAGTTCCGGGACTAGCGGGAGGGGGCAGTACTTC.

This chain joins TRBV6-5 and TRBJ2-1; 8 nucleotides line up with TRBD2. CDR1 is MNHEY, CDR2 SVGAGI, per germline. The CDR3 loop spans 16 amino acids. J lost 0 bases, V lost 3 bases, and 4 bases had no gene match. CDR3 region: CASSYSGTSSYNEQFF. The CDR3 DNA sequence: TGTGCCAGCAGTTATTCCGGGACTAGCTCCTACAATGAGCAGTTCTTC.

Within the sample, this clonotype is medium-sized. The genes are TRBV2 and TRBJ1-1; TRBD1 agrees at 8 bases. With V trimmed by 4 bases and J by 5 bases, 9 bases remained unmatched. CDR3 size: 15 residues. Germline assignment: CDR1 SNHLY and CDR2 FYNNEI. CDR3 sequence reads: CASSVSGGVGTEAFF. CDR3 in DNA: TGTGCCAGCAGTGTATCAGGGGGCGTAGGAACTGAAGCTTTCTTT.

This clonotype is medium-sized (0.01 to 0.1%) in the sample. The chain is built from TRBV7-8 and TRBJ1-1; D uncertain. CDR1 and CDR2 from the germline V gene are SGHVS and FQNEAQ. CDR3 length: 14 residues. V was trimmed by 0 bases and J by 10 bases, leaving 15 bases between them. The CDR3 bases are TGTGCCAGCAGCTTAGCGCACGAGGGAGTGGGAGCTTTCTTT. Translation: CASSLAHEGVGAFF. The full variable domain, completed using reference TRBV7-8 and TRBJ1-1, is GAGVSQSPRYKVAKRGQDVALRCDPISGHVSLFWYQQALGQGPEFLTYFQNEAQLDKSGLPSDRFFAERPEGSVSTLKIQRTQQEDSAVYLCASSLAHEGVGAFFGQGTRLTVV.